The TCR beta chain under discussion was sequenced for a study of cytomegalovirus exposure and HLA in healthy donors. The length of the CDR3 is 18 residues. The V gene lost 1 base and the J gene lost 0 bases, with 13 bases spanning the gap. CDR1 is SGHTA, CDR2 FQGNSA, per germline. Clones were read by immunoSEQ multiplex PCR, and TCRdb kept only the in-frame ones, dropping some. The table has around 160,000 clones, around 90% seen once. The receptor was isolated from a woman aged 18-29 years in good health and CMV-seropositive. The V call is TRBV7-2, the J call TRBJ2-6; TRBD1 might be the D (6 bases). Sequenced material: PBMCs. CDR3 residues: CASSLVRGQPSGANVLTF. In nucleotides, the CDR3 is TGTGCCAGCAGCTTAGTCAGGGGCCAGCCCTCTGGGGCCAACGTCCTGACTTTC.